These 9 T cell receptor beta chains came from one sample sequenced in a study of blood T cell repertoires in COVID-19. Produced via immunoSEQ multiplex PCR; TCRdb's table is partial and in-frame only. The top ten hold approximately 8% of the sample, which has around 140,000 clones, around 81% seen once. Sequencing input: peripheral blood. The receptors come from a human donor in a cohort sampled during active COVID-19.

Only a few counts were recorded for this clone. This chain connects TRBV20-1 to TRBJ2-3; D is ambiguous. V was trimmed by 0 bases and J by 6 bases, leaving 4 bases between them. Per germline, CDR1 DFQATT and CDR2 SNEGSKA (reference sequence). CDR3 length equals 11 residues. CDR3 loop: CSARDRDTQYF. The CDR3 DNA reads as TGCAGTGCTAGAGATCGGGATACGCAGTATTTT.

V and J are TRBV9 and TRBJ2-1, with 8 bases lining up with TRBD1. CDR1 and CDR2 (germline): SGDLS, YYNGEE. There are 15 residues in the CDR3. The V and J ends lost 0 bases and 5 bases, in that order; junction bases with no gene match: 4. For the CDR3, the DNA is TGTGCCAGCAGCGTAGAGGGGACAGGCGACAATGAGCAGTTCTTC. Translated: CASSVEGTGDNEQFF.

J is TRBJ1-4 and V is TRBV10-3; perhaps TRBD1 as D (5 bases). CDR3 length equals 13 residues. Trimming pared 6 bases from V and 5 bases from J, leaving 10 bases between. Per germline, CDR1 ENHRY and CDR2 SYGVKD. The CDR3 DNA is TGTGCCATCAGCCCTAGACAGAATGAAAAACTGTTTTTT. Encoded protein: CAISPRQNEKLFF.

The chain has TRBV23-1 and TRBJ1-2; possible D gene TRBD1, 5 bases. TRBV23-1 is filed as an ORF, its function uncertain. The CDR3 has 14 residues. Trimming removed 2 bases at V and 3 bases at J, with 10 bases between. In nucleotides, the CDR3 is TGCGCCAGCAGTCAACCCGGGACTTACTATGGCTACACCTTC. This translates into CASSQPGTYYGYTF.

This chain joins TRBV18 and TRBJ1-3; unclear D gene. Germline lookup yields CDR1 KGHSH and CDR2 LQKENI. This CDR3 region has 15 residues. Trimming left V 8 bases short and J 4 bases short, with 18 bases between. The CDR3 nucleotides read TGTGCCAGCCCTTCACCCGGAGGGTCAGGAAACACCATATATTTT. This codes for CASPSPGGSGNTIYF.

A few counts support this clone. CDR3 nucleotide sequence: TGTGCCAGCAATAGAGGGGGGACAGGGGTGTCCTACGAGCAGTACTTC. Translation gives CASNRGGTGVSYEQYF. The chain joins TRBV5-4 to TRBJ2-7; 10 nucleotides line up with TRBD1. Unmatched junction bases numbered 10, after V lost 6 bases and J lost 1 base. The CDR3 is 16 residues long. Germline lookup yields CDR1 SGHNT and CDR2 YYREEE (reference sequence).

The chain has TRBV7-9 and TRBJ1-5; D uncertain. The CDR3 consists of 15 residues. The germline V gene has CDR1 SEHNR and CDR2 FQNEAQ (reference sequence). V was clipped by 1 base and J by 4 bases, with 11 bases between them. The chain's CDR3 is CASSLGGGVNQPQHF. In nucleotides, the CDR3 is TGTGCCAGCAGCTTAGGGGGAGGCGTTAATCAGCCCCAGCATTTT. Full variable domain (remainder filled in from reference TRBV7-9 and TRBJ1-5): DTGVSQNPRHKITKRGQNVTFRCDPISEHNRLYWYRQTLGQGPEFLTYFQNEAQLEKSRLLSDRFSAERPKGSFSTLEIQRTEQGDSAMYLCASSLGGGVNQPQHFGDGTRLSIL.

The chain has TRBV7-6 and TRBJ1-5, with TRBD1 identical over 7 bases. Germline CDR1 and CDR2: SGHVS and FNYEAQ. The CDR3 totals 15 residues. V trimming: 5 bases; J trimming: 4 bases; junction bases outside the gene matches: 8. CDR3 residues: CASSPGTDPNQPQHF. The CDR3 DNA is TGTGCCAGCAGCCCCGGGACAGACCCAAATCAGCCCCAGCATTTT.

The V and J genes are TRBV9 and TRBJ2-5, with TRBD1 as a possible D gene (5 bases). Trimming shortened V by 4 bases and J by 2 bases, and 15 bases separated the two germline ends. The CDR3 sequence is 15 residues long. Germline CDR1 SGDLS, CDR2 YYNGEE. CDR3 loop: CASSLVPGWQETQYF. The CDR3 DNA follows: TGTGCCAGCAGCCTTGTTCCAGGGTGGCAAGAGACCCAGTACTTC.